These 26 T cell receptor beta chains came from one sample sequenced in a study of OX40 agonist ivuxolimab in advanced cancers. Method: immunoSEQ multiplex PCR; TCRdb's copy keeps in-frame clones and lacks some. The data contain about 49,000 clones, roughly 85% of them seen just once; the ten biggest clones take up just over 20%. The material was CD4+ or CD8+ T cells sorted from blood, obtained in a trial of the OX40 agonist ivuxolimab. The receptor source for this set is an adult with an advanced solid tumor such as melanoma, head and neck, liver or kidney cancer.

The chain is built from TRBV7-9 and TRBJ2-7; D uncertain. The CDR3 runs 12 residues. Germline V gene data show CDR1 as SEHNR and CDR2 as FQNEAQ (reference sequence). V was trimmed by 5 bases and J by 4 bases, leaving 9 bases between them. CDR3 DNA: TGTGCCAGCAGCCCTCCACGGTACGAGCAGTACTTC. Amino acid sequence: CASSPPRYEQYF. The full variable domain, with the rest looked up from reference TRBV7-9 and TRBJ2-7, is DTGVSQNPRHKITKRGQNVTFRCDPISEHNRLYWYRQTLGQGPEFLTYFQNEAQLEKSRLLSDRFSAERPKGSFSTLEIQRTEQGDSAMYLCASSPPRYEQYFGPGTRLTVT.

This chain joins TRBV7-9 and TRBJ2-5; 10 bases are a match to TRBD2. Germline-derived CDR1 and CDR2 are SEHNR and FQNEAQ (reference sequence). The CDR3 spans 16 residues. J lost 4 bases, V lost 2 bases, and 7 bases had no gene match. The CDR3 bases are TGTGCCAGCAGCTTATATAGCGGGGGGTCGGGAGAGACCCAGTACTTC. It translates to CASSLYSGGSGETQYF.

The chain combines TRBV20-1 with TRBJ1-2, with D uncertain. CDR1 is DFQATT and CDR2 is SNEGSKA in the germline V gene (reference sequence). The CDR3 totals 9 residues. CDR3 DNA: TGCAGCCTCCCGGGTGGCTACACCTTC. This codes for CSLPGGYTF.

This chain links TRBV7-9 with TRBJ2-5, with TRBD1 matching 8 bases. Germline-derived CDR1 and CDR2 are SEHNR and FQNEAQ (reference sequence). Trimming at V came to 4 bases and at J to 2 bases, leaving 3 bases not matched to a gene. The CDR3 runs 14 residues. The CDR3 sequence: CASSSTGEQETQYF. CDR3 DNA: TGTGCCAGCAGCTCGACAGGGGAACAAGAGACCCAGTACTTC.

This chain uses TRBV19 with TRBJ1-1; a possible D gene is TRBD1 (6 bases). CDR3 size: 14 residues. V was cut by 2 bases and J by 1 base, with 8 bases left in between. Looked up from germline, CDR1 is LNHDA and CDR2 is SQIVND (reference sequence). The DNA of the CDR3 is TGTGCCAGTAGTATAACGGGGGCGAACACTGAAGCTTTCTTT. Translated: CASSITGANTEAFF. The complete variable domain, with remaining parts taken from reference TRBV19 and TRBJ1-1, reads DGGITQSPKYLFRKEGQNVTLSCEQNLNHDAMYWYRQDPGQGLRLIYYSQIVNDFQKGDIAEGYSVSREKKESFPLTVTSAQKNPTAFYLCASSITGANTEAFFGQGTRLTVV.

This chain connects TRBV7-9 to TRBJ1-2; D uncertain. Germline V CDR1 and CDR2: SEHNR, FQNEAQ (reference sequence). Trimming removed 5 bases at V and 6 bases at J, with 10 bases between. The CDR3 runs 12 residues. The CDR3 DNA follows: TGTGCCAGCAGCGCCGCAGTGGATGGCTACACCTTC. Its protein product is CASSAAVDGYTF.

The CDR3 loop is CASSSPLEGRWFF. The CDR3 region has the DNA TGTGCCAGCAGCTCCCCTTTAGAGGGGCGGTGGTTCTTC. This rearrangement joins TRBV5-6 to TRBJ2-1; D possibly matches TRBD1 or TRBD2 (5 bases each). The germline V and J ends were trimmed by 3 bases and 15 bases, with 19 bases remaining between them. Germline CDR1 and CDR2: SGHDT and YYEEEE. The CDR3 length is 13 residues.

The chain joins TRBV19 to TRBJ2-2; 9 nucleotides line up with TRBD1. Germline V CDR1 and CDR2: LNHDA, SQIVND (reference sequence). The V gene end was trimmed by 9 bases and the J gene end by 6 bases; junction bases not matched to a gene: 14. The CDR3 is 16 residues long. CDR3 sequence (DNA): TGTGCCAGCAAATTTATCACAGGGGGCGCGGCCGGGGAGCTGTTTTTT. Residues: CASKFITGGAAGELFF.

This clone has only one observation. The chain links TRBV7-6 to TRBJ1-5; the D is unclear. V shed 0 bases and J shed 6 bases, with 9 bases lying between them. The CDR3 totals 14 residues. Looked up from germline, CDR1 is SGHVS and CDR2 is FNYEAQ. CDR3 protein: CASSLAGSGQPQHF. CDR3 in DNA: TGTGCCAGCAGCTTAGCGGGGTCGGGTCAGCCCCAGCATTTT.

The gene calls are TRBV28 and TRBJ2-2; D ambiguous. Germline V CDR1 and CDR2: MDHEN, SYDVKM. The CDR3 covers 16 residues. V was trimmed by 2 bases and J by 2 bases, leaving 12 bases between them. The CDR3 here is CASSLDDQVNTGELFF. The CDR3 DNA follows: TGTGCCAGCAGTTTAGACGATCAAGTCAACACCGGGGAGCTGTTTTTT.

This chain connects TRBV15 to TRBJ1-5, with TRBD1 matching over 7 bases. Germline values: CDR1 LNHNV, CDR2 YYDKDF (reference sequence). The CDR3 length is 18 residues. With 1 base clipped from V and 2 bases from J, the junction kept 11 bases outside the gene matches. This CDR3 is CATSRARGEITGNQPQHF. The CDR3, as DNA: TGTGCCACCAGCAGAGCCAGGGGGGAAATCACCGGCAATCAGCCCCAGCATTTT.

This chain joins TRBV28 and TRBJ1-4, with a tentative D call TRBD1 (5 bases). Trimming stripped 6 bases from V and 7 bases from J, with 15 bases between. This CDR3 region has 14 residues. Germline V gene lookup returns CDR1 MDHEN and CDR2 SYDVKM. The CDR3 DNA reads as TGTGCCAGCAGCCTAGGTTGGGGCGGTGAAAAACTGTTTTTT. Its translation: CASSLGWGGEKLFF.

The CDR3 region is CSDGTLNEQFF. CDR3 nucleotide sequence: TGCAGCGACGGGACCCTTAATGAGCAGTTCTTC. The rearrangement uses TRBV29-1 and TRBJ2-1; either TRBD1 or TRBD2 may fit D (5 bases each). This CDR3 is built from 11 residues. Trimming took off 7 bases at V and 7 bases at J, with 11 bases between the two ends. CDR1 is SQVTM, CDR2 ANQGSEA, per germline.

The CDR3 DNA is TGTGCCAGCAGCCCCACCCCCTCCACAGGGTTGGATTGGAATACGCAGTATTTT. It is translated as CASSPTPSTGLDWNTQYF. The chain joins TRBV7-9 to TRBJ2-3; D might be TRBD1 (6 bases). Germline V gene data show CDR1 as SEHNR and CDR2 as FQNEAQ (reference sequence). The CDR3 has 18 amino acids. V was trimmed by 5 bases and J by 7 bases, leaving 28 bases between them.

CDR3 bases: TGCGCCAGCAGCGGATCAGGGATCCAAGAGACCCAGTACTTC. Its translation is CASSGSGIQETQYF. V gene TRBV5-1 combines with J gene TRBJ2-5; TRBD1 might be the D (5 bases). Germline V gene data show CDR1 as SGHRS and CDR2 as YFSETQ. The CDR3 has 14 amino acids. V dropped 4 bases and J dropped 1 base, with 11 bases sitting between them.

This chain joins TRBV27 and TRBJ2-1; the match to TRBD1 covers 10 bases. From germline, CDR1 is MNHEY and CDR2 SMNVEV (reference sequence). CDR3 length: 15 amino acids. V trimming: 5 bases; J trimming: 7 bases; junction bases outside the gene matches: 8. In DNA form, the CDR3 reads TGTGCCAGCAGTCCCGCCGGGACAGGGGTGAATGAGCAGTTCTTC. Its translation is CASSPAGTGVNEQFF.

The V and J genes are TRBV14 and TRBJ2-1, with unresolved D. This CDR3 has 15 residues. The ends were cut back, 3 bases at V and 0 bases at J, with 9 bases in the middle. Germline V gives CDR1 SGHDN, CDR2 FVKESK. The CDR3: CASSHLAGSYNEQFF. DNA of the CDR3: TGTGCCAGCAGCCATTTAGCAGGCTCCTACAATGAGCAGTTCTTC.

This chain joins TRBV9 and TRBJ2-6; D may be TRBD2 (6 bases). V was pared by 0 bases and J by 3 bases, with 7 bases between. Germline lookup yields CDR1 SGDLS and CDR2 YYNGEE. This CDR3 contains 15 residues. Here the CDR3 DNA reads TGTGCCAGCAGCGTAGAGGGACTTGGGGCCAACGTCCTGACTTTC. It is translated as CASSVEGLGANVLTF.

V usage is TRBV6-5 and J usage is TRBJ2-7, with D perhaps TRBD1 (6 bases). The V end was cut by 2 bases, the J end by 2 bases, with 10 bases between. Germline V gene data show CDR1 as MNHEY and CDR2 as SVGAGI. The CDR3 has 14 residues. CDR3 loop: CASSYKGDAYEQYF. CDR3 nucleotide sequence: TGTGCCAGCAGTTACAAGGGGGACGCCTACGAGCAGTACTTC.

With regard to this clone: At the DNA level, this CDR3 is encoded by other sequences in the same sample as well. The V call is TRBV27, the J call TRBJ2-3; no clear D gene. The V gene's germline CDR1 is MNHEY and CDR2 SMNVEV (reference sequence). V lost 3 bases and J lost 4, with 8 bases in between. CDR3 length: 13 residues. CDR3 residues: CASSFIPPDTQYF. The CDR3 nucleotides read TGTGCCAGCAGTTTTATTCCCCCAGATACGCAGTATTTT.

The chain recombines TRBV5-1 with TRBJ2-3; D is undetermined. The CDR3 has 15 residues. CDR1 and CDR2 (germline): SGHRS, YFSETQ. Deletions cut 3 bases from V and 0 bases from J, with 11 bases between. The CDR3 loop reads CASSYRQTSTDTQYF. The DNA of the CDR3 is TGCGCCAGCAGCTACCGGCAGACAAGCACAGATACGCAGTATTTT.

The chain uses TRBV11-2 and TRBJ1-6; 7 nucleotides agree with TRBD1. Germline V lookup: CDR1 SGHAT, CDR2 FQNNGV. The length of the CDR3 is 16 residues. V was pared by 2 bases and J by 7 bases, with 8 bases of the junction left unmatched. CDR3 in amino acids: CASSLKGASENSPLHF. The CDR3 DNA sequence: TGTGCCAGCAGCTTAAAGGGGGCTTCGGAAAATTCACCCCTCCACTTT.

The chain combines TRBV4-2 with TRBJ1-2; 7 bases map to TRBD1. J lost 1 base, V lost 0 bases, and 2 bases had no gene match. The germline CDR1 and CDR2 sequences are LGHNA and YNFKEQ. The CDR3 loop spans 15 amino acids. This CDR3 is CASSQEGDSNYGYTF. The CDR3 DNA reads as TGTGCCAGCAGCCAAGAGGGGGACAGTAACTATGGCTACACCTTC.

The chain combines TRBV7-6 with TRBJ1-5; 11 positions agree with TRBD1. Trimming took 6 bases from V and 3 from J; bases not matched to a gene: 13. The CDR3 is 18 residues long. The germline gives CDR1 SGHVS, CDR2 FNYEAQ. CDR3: CASSERIGTGGSNQPQHF. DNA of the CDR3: TGTGCCAGCAGTGAAAGAATCGGGACAGGGGGTTCCAATCAGCCCCAGCATTTT.

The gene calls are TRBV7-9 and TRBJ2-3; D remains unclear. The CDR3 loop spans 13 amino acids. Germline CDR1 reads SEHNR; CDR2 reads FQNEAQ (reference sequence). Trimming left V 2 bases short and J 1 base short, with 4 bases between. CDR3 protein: CASSLLGTDTQYF. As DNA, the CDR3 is TGTGCCAGCAGCTTACTGGGCACAGATACGCAGTATTTT.

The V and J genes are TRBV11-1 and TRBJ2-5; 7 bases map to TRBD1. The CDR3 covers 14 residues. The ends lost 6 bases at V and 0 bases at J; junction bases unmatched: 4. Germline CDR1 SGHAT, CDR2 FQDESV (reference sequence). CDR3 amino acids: CASSRDRDQETQYF. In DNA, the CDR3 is TGTGCCAGCAGTAGAGACAGGGACCAAGAGACCCAGTACTTC.